The T cell receptor beta chain under discussion was sequenced for a study of blood T cells in healthy people across ages. The authors ran a second PCR of about 6 to 11 cycles using a sample-barcoded 5' primer and a J-beta primer mix. TCRdb reanalysed the 5' RACE reads using MiXCR and keeps one entry per CDR3 protein. The sample yields about 1,500,000 distinct CDR3 sequences, 42% seen once. In its sample, this clonotype was seen a few times. Trimming stripped 1 base from V and 7 bases from J, with 11 bases between. The CDR3 sequence is 14 residues long. CDR1 is SGHTA and CDR2 is FQGNSA in the germline V gene.

This sequence was found in a woman under 30 in good health. The sequencing input was blood. The V call is TRBV7-2, the J call TRBJ1-5, with a weak D call TRBD1 (6 bases). CDR3 amino acids: CASSLDGGGQPQHF. The DNA of the CDR3 is TGTGCCAGCAGCTTAGATGGAGGGGGGCAGCCCCAGCATTTT.